This T cell receptor (beta chain) was documented in a study of shared clonotypes between healthy human individuals. Study-level findings and limits: Rarefaction revealed incomplete sorted-subset sequencing despite large depth. Researchers found naive subsets generally carried larger estimated richness than memory subsets.

Germline trimming cut 5 bases from V and 0 bases from J; bases unmatched to any gene: 11. The CDR3 totals 19 residues. Germline V gives CDR1 SGHAT, CDR2 FQNNGV. Worth noting for this clone: Its antigen is as yet unknown.

In the authors' workflow: Junction-only sequences produced by ImmunoSEQ had no quality scores, so filtering differed. Generated by immunoSEQ multiplex PCR, the TCRdb table keeps only in-frame clones and is missing some. The DNA was the basis for D and trimming; V, J and clone size are from that table. The sample lists about 870,000 clones, over 90% seen once, with 24% in the top ten. CD8 cells classed as naive were CD45RO-negative and positively selected for CCR7, excluding terminally differentiated effector memory CD45RA+ cells. Adults of Caucasian background living in Nashville, Tennessee made up all donors.

The receptor's source is a man aged 25-45 years in good health. Material: naive CD8+ T cells sorted from blood. The chain couples TRBV11-2 to TRBJ2-6; 9 nucleotides line up with TRBD1. For the CDR3, the DNA is TGTGCCAGCAGCGGCCGGGACAGGGAATTCTACTCTGGGGCCAACGTCCTGACTTTC. Protein sequence: CASSGRDREFYSGANVLTF.